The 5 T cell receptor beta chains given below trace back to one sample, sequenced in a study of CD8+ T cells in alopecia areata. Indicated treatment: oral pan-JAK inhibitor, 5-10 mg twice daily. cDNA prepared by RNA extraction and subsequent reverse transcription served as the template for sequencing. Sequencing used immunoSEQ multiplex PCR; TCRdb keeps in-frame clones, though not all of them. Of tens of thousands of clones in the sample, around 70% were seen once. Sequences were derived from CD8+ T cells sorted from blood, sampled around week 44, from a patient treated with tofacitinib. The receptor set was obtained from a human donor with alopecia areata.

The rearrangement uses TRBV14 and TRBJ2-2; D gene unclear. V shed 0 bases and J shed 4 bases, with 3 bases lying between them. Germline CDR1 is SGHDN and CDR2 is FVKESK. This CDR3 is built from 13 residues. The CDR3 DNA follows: TGTGCCAGCAGCCAAGAGACCACCGGGGAGCTGTTTTTT. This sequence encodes CASSQETTGELFF.

The CDR3 region is CASSLVGSLGTQYF. The CDR3 coding sequence is TGTGCCAGCAGCTTGGTTGGCTCGTTAGGTACGCAGTATTTT. The chain couples TRBV5-6 to TRBJ2-3; D is undetermined. This CDR3 has 14 residues. The germline gives CDR1 SGHDT, CDR2 YYEEEE. V was shortened by 0 bases and J by 8 bases, with 13 bases between the two germline ends.

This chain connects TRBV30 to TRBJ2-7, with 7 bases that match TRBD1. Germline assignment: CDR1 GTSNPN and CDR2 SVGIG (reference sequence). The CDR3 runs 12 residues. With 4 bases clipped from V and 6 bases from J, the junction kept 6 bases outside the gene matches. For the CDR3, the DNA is TGTGCCTGGATACACAGGGGATTCGAGCAGTACTTC. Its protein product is CAWIHRGFEQYF.

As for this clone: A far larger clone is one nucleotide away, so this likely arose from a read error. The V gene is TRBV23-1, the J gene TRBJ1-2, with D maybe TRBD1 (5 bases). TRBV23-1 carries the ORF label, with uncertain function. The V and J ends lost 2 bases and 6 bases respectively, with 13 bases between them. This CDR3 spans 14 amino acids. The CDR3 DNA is TGCGCCAGCAGTCAAACGGCAGGGAGGCATGGCTACACCTTC. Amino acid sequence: CASSQTAGRHGYTF.

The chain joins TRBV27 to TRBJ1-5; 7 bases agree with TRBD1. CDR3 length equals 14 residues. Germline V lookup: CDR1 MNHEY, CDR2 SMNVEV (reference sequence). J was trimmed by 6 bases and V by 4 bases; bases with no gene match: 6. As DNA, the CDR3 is TGTGCCAGCAGTTACGACAGGGCGGTTCAGCCCCAGCATTTT. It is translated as CASSYDRAVQPQHF.